These T cell receptor beta chains were read from a single sample in a study of cytomegalovirus exposure and HLA in healthy donors. Assay: immunoSEQ multiplex PCR; the TCRdb copy retains only in-frame clones and omits some. The sample lists approximately 70,000 clones, 94% occurring once. The specimen was PBMCs. All receptors come from a woman aged 18-29 years in good health and CMV-seronegative. Each CDR3 is given with its conserved first and last residue. A D gene is named only where the DNA matches it firmly. Part of the rows lack a size; the others show once, few, many or a class for expanded clones.

>TRBD2|TRBV29-1|TRBJ2-2|.
TGCAGCGTGGCGCCGGGACTAGCGGCCACCGGGGAGCTGTTTTTT
CSVAPGLAATGELFF
>.|TRBV9|TRBJ1-3|.
TGTGCCAGCAGCGTTACGGGAGACTCTGGAAACACCATATATTTT
CASSVTGDSGNTIYF
>.|TRBV6-5|TRBJ2-2|.
TGTGCCAGCACGAAGACTCCTTTAAACACCGGGGAGCTGTTTTTT
CASTKTPLNTGELFF
>.|TRBV4-1|TRBJ1-1|.
TGCGCCAGCAGCCAAGCGGCGGGGGGCGTAAGGGCTGAAGCTTTCTTT
CASSQAAGGVRAEAFF
>TRBD2|TRBV2|TRBJ2-2|.
TGTGCCAGCAGGCGGACTAGCGGGAACACCGGGGAGCTGTTTTTT
CASRRTSGNTGELFF
>TRBD1|TRBV10-3|TRBJ1-2|.
TGTGCCATCAGTGACCTTGGGACAGGGGTAGGCTACACCTTC
CAISDLGTGVGYTF
>.|TRBV5-4|TRBJ2-7|.
TGTGCCAGCAGCTCCGGGACTGCCCACGAGCAGTACTTC
CASSSGTAHEQYF
>TRBD2|TRBV2|TRBJ2-7|.
TGTGCCAGCAGAGCACTAGCGGGATCCTCCTACGAGCAGTACTTC
CASRALAGSSYEQYF
>.|TRBV27|TRBJ2-1|.
TGTGCCAGCAGCCTCCTGAGTGAGCAGTTCTTC
CASSLLSEQFF
>TRBD1|TRBV28|TRBJ1-2|once
TGTGCCAGCAGTCTCCTGCGGACAGGGGACTATGGCTACACCTTC
CASSLLRTGDYGYTF
>.|TRBV5-6|TRBJ1-1|once
TGTGCCAGCAGCTTGAACACCGTGAACACTGAAGCTTTCTTT
CASSLNTVNTEAFF
>.|TRBV11-2|TRBJ2-7|.
TGTGCCAGCAGCTTAGGACTCGTGCGGGGCCCTTACGAGCAGTACTTC
CASSLGLVRGPYEQYF
>.|TRBV5-6|TRBJ2-3|.
TGTGCCAGCAGCTCTGAGACAGAAAGCACAGATACGCAGTATTTT
CASSSETESTDTQYF
>.|TRBV6-5|TRBJ1-1|.
TGTGCCAGCAGTTACCGGGGGGTGAACACTGAAGCTTTCTTT
CASSYRGVNTEAFF
>TRBD2|TRBV7-2|TRBJ2-7|.
TGTGCCAGCAGCTTGGTCCCTAGCGGGAACTACGAGCAGTACTTC
CASSLVPSGNYEQYF
>.|TRBV29-1|TRBJ1-2|.
TGCAGCGTTGTGAGGGTTGAGGGCTACACCTTC
CSVVRVEGYTF
>.|TRBV5-6|TRBJ2-7|.
TGTGCCAGCAGCTTGGCTGGACAACACCCCTACGAGCAGTACTTC
CASSLAGQHPYEQYF
>.|TRBV30|TRBJ1-1|.
TGTGCCTGGAGTGTACTAGATGATTCTGAAGCTTTCTTT
CAWSVLDDSEAFF
>.|TRBV18|TRBJ2-4|.
TGTGCCAGCTCACCAATTCCGGGACACCAAGGCATTCAGTACTTC
CASSPIPGHQGIQYF
>TRBD2|TRBV10-3|TRBJ2-7|.
TGTGCCATCAGTGAGACAGGTCGGGCGGGAGGCGAGCAGTACTTC
CAISETGRAGGEQYF
>TRBD1|TRBV5-4|TRBJ1-1|.
TGTGCCAGCAGCCGACAGGGGATGAACACTGAAGCTTTCTTT
CASSRQGMNTEAFF
>.|TRBV2|TRBJ2-5|once
TGTGCCAGCACCGGCTGGGGGGTCAGGCAAGAGACCCAGTACTTC
CASTGWGVRQETQYF
>.|TRBV6-4|TRBJ2-7|.
TGTGCCAGCAGTGAGGGAACTAGCCTAGCCTCCGAGCAGTACTTC
CASSEGTSLASEQYF
>.|TRBV15|TRBJ1-2|.
TGTGCCACCAGCAGAGGGGCGGATGGGGGGGACCTTTCTAACTATGGCTACACCTTC
CATSRGADGGDLSNYGYTF
>TRBD2|TRBV18|TRBJ2-3|.
TGTGCCAGCTCACCAAATGGCGGGGGAAGCACAGATACGCAGTATTTT
CASSPNGGGSTDTQYF
>TRBD1|TRBV4-1|TRBJ2-7|.
TGCGCCAGCAGCCGCGACAGGGGGTACGAGCAGTACTTC
CASSRDRGYEQYF
>.|TRBV27|TRBJ1-6|.
TGTGCCAGCAGTTCTGTTAGCTCCTATAATTCACCCCTCCACTTT
CASSSVSSYNSPLHF
>.|TRBV9|TRBJ2-1|.
TGTGCCAGCAGCCAAGGACAGAGCTCCTACAATGAGCAGTTCTTC
CASSQGQSSYNEQFF
>.|TRBV4-2|TRBJ2-1|.
TGTGCCAGCAGCCAAGGGAGCTACAATGAGCAGTTCTTC
CASSQGSYNEQFF
>.|TRBV7-3|TRBJ1-6|.
TGTGCCAGCAGCTTTGGAGGCGTCTCACCCCTCCACTTT
CASSFGGVSPLHF
>TRBD2|TRBV11-2|TRBJ2-1|.
TGTGCCAGCAGCTTAGAGCGGGAGGGCCTTCTCAAGCAGTTCTTC
CASSLEREGLLKQFF
>.|TRBV4-3|TRBJ2-5|.
TGCGCCAGCAGCCAAGCGGTCGGAGGCTTGGGAGAGACCCAGTACTTC
CASSQAVGGLGETQYF
>TRBD1|TRBV27|TRBJ2-5|.
TGTGCCAGCAGTTCTGACAGGGAAGAGACCCAGTACTTC
CASSSDREETQYF
>TRBD2|TRBV18|TRBJ2-5|once
TGTGCCAGCTCACCCGTAAAACTAGCGCAGGAGACCCAGTACTTC
CASSPVKLAQETQYF
>.|TRBV5-5|TRBJ2-5|.
TGTGCCAGCAGCCTAGACCAAGAGACCCAGTACTTC
CASSLDQETQYF
>.|TRBV5-4|TRBJ2-2|.
TGTGCCAGCAGGGCACAGCACGGGGAGCTGTTTTTT
CASRAQHGELFF
>TRBD1|TRBV4-2|TRBJ2-7|.
TGTGCCAGCAGCCAAGATCTACAGGGGAGCGCCTACGAGCAGTACTTC
CASSQDLQGSAYEQYF
>TRBD2|TRBV5-1|TRBJ2-1|.
TGCGCCAGCGGGTCGGGCGGGGGGGACACTCCTACCTACAATGAGCAGTTCTTC
CASGSGGGDTPTYNEQFF
>.|TRBV18|TRBJ1-5|.
TGTGCCAGCTCATCCTCGGGGGAGAGGGAGCAGCCCCAGCATTTT
CASSSSGEREQPQHF
>TRBD1|TRBV15|TRBJ1-3|.
TGTGCCACCAGCAGAACGGGACAGGGGATCGGAAACACCATATATTTT
CATSRTGQGIGNTIYF
>TRBD1|TRBV4-1|TRBJ1-2|.
TGCGCCAGCAGCCAACACCTGGGACAGGGATATGGCTACACCTTC
CASSQHLGQGYGYTF
>.|TRBV4-2|TRBJ2-6|once
TGTGCCAGCAGCCAAGACAGCTCTGGGGCCAACGTCCTGACTTTC
CASSQDSSGANVLTF
>.|TRBV5-1|TRBJ2-1|once
TGCGCCAGCAGCCGGACACTCATCGAGCAGTTCTTC
CASSRTLIEQFF
>TRBD1|TRBV28|TRBJ1-4|.
TGTGCCAGCAGTTTATCGGGGACAGCTAATGAAAAACTGTTTTTT
CASSLSGTANEKLFF
>TRBD1|TRBV11-2|TRBJ1-2|.
TGTGCCAGCAGCTCTACACGAAGGACAGGGGGCATCTATGGCTACACCTTC
CASSSTRRTGGIYGYTF
>.|TRBV5-8|TRBJ1-4|.
TGTGCCAGCAGCTTGGACAGGGCCTATGAAAAACTGTTTTTT
CASSLDRAYEKLFF
>TRBD1|TRBV6-6|TRBJ1-1|.
TGTGCCAGCAGTTATGGCGGCAGGGGGCAAGGTGAAGCTTTCTTT
CASSYGGRGQGEAFF
>.|TRBV12-5|TRBJ2-3|.
TGTGCTAGTGGTCCGTCCCCAGATACGCAGTATTTT
CASGPSPDTQYF
>.|TRBV2|TRBJ2-1|once
TGTGCCAGCAGGGAGGTGGGGGGTTACAATGAGCAGTTCTTC
CASREVGGYNEQFF
>.|TRBV7-9|TRBJ1-1|.
TGTGCCAGCAGCTTAGACAGGGTGAACACTGAAGCTTTCTTT
CASSLDRVNTEAFF
>TRBD1|TRBV27|TRBJ2-7|.
TGTGCCAGCAGCACAGGGGCGTACGAGCAGTACTTC
CASSTGAYEQYF
>.|TRBV7-2|TRBJ2-2|.
TGTGCCAGCAGCTCCAGGGTCGCCGGGGAGCTGTTTTTT
CASSSRVAGELFF
>.|TRBV11-2|TRBJ2-1|once
TGTGCCAGCAGCCACAGGGTTGAGCAGTTCTTC
CASSHRVEQFF
>TRBD1|TRBV19|TRBJ2-7|once
TGTGCCAGTAAGTCCGGGACAGAGACCTACGAGCAGTACTTC
CASKSGTETYEQYF
>TRBD1|TRBV27|TRBJ2-1|.
TGTGCCAGCAGATTCAGGACAGGAGACTACAATGAGCAGTTCTTC
CASRFRTGDYNEQFF
>TRBD1|TRBV19|TRBJ1-2|.
TGTGCCAGTAGACGGACAGGTAGTAACTATGGCTACACCTTC
CASRRTGSNYGYTF
>.|TRBV30|TRBJ1-2|.
TGTGCCTGGAGGGGGGACTCTCGTAACTATGGCTACACCTTC
CAWRGDSRNYGYTF
>TRBD1|TRBV7-2|TRBJ1-2|.
TGTGCCAGCAGCACCAATCGACAGGGGGCCCATTGGGGCTACACCTTC
CASSTNRQGAHWGYTF